This TCR beta chain stems from a study of shared clonotypes between healthy human individuals. The CDR3 length is 13 residues. V lost 6 bases to trimming and J lost 5 bases; unmatched junction nucleotides: 4. Looked up from germline, CDR1 is SGHVS and CDR2 is FNYEAQ. Some clones are missing from TCRdb's copy, which holds only in-frame ones; the method was immunoSEQ multiplex PCR. The table has hundreds of thousands of clones, roughly four fifths seen once. The chain couples TRBV7-6 to TRBJ2-1; 7 bases fit TRBD1. This sequence was found in a woman aged 40 to 50 in good health. Some clones in this sample may be carry-over from other donors' samples. The sequenced sample was PBMCs. CDR3 nucleotides: TGTGCCAGCAGTAGGGACAGAAACAATGAGCAGTTCTTC. Amino acids: CASSRDRNNEQFF. Filled out from reference TRBV7-6 and TRBJ2-1, the complete variable domain reads GAGVSQSPRYKVTKRGQDVALRCDPISGHVSLYWYRQALGQGPEFLTYFNYEAQQDKSGLPNDRFSAERPEGSISTLTIQRTEQRDSAMYRCASSRDRNNEQFFGPGTRLTVL.